One and the same sample provided the 2 T cell receptor beta chains below, sequenced in a study of human T cells and chemical hapten exposure. The time point is: patch test 3, about 24 weeks after DPC sensitization. Treatment described: therapeutic diphenylcyclopropenone sensitization with weekly scalp DPC. From the RACE reads, TCRdb called clonotypes with MiXCR, one entry per CDR3 protein. The repertoire holds around 70,000 distinct CDR3 sequences, with roughly 10% as singletons. The material was whole blood, obtained in connection with sensitization to the hapten diphenylcyclopropenone (DPC). These receptors came from a woman between 50 and 59 years old with alopecia areata. Some clones in this sample may be carry-over from other donors' samples.

This clonotype has ten or more counts. This chain uses TRBV5-6 with TRBJ2-7; D might be TRBD1 (5 bases). CDR3 length: 12 amino acids. Between the trimmed V and J ends, which lost 1 base and 7 bases, there was a span of 9 bases. Per the germline V gene, CDR1 is SGHDT and CDR2 is YYEEEE. In DNA, the CDR3 is TGTGCCAGCAGCTTGACAGGTTTGGAGCAGTACTTC. The encoded protein is CASSLTGLEQYF.

The sample holds many counts of this clonotype. The rearrangement uses TRBV28 and TRBJ1-2; D uncertain. The V end was cut by 3 bases, the J end by 4 bases, with 6 bases between. CDR1 and CDR2 (germline): MDHEN, SYDVKM. This CDR3 spans 12 amino acids. In DNA form, the CDR3 reads TGTGCCAGCAGTTTGCAGAGCTATGGCTACACCTTC. Translating it yields CASSLQSYGYTF.